This T cell receptor (beta chain) was identified during a study of blood T cell repertoires in COVID-19. Germline values: CDR1 PRHDT, CDR2 FYEKMQ (reference sequence). J gave up 4 bases and V 5 bases, and 13 bases lay outside the gene matches. CDR3 length: 17 amino acids. Data came from immunoSEQ multiplex PCR; TCRdb stores just in-frame clones and leaves some out. Of 70,000 to 80,000 clones in the sample, approximately 84% are singletons; the top ten hold 9.5% to 15%. The chain uses TRBV13 and TRBJ2-3; 9 positions agree with TRBD2. This receptor was taken from a human donor in a cohort sampled during active COVID-19. Sequencing used peripheral blood. The CDR3 here is CASSSTRGGALADTQYF. The CDR3 coding sequence is TGTGCCAGCAGCAGCACCCGCGGGGGGGCCCTCGCAGATACGCAGTATTTT.